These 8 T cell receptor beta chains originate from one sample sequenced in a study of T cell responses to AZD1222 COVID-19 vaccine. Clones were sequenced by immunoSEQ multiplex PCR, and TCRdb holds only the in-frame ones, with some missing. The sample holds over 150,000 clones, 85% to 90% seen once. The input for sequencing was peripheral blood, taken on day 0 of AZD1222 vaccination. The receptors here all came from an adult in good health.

Here the CDR3 reads CASRGFHGYTF. For the CDR3, the DNA is TGTGCCAGCAGGGGTTTCCATGGCTACACCTTC. This rearrangement joins TRBV27 to TRBJ1-2; D gene ambiguous. The ends were cut back, 6 bases at V and 6 bases at J, with 8 bases in the middle. The germline gives CDR1 MNHEY, CDR2 SMNVEV (reference sequence). This CDR3 region has 11 residues.

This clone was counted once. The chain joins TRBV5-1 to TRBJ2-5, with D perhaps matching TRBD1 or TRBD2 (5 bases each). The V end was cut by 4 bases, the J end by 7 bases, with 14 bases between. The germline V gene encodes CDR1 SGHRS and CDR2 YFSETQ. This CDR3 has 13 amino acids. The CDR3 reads CASSPEGSRTQYF. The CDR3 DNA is TGCGCCAGCAGCCCTGAGGGGTCAAGGACCCAGTACTTC. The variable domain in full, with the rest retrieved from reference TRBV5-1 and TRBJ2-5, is KAGVTQTPRYLIKTRGQQVTLSCSPISGHRSVSWYQQTPGQGLQFLFEYFSETQRNKGNFPGRFSGRQFSNSRSEMNVSTLELGDSALYLCASSPEGSRTQYFGPGTRLLVL.

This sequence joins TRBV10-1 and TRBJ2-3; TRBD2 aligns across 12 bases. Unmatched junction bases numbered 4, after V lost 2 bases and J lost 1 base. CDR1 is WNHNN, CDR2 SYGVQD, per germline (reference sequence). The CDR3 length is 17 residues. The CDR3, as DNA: TGCGCCAGCAGTGAGGAGTCTAGCGGGGGGGGCACAGATACGCAGTATTTT. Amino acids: CASSEESSGGGTDTQYF.

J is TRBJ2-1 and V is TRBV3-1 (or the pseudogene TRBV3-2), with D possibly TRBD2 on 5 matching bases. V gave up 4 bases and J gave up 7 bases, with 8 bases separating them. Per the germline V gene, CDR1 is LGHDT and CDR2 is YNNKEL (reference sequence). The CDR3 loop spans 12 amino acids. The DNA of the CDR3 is TGTGCCAGCAGCCGTAGAGGGAATGAGCAGTTCTTC. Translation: CASSRRGNEQFF.

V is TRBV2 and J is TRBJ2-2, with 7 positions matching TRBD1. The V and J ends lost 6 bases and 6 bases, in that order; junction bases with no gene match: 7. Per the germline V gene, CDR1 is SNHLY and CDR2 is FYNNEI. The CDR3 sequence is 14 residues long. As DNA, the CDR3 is TGTGCCAGCAGCTTGACAGGGATGCCCGGGGAGCTGTTTTTT. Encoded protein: CASSLTGMPGELFF.

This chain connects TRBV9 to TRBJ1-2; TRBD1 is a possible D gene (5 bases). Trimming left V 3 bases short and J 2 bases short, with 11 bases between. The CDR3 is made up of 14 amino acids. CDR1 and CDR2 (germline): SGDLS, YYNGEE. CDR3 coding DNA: TGTGCCAGCAGCGGGTCGGGGGGGAACTATGGCTACACCTTC. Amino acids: CASSGSGGNYGYTF.

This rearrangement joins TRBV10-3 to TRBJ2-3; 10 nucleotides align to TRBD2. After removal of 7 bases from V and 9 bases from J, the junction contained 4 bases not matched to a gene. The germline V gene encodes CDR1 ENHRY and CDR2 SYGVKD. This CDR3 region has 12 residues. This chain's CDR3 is CAINIAGGTQYF. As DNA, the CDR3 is TGTGCCATCAACATAGCGGGGGGAACGCAGTATTTT.

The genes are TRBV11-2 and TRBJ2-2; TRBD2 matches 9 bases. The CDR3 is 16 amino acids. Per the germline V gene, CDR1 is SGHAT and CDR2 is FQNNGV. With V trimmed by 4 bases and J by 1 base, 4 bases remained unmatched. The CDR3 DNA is TGTGCCAGCAGCTCCATTAGCGGGAGGAACACCGGGGAGCTGTTTTTT. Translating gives CASSSISGRNTGELFF.